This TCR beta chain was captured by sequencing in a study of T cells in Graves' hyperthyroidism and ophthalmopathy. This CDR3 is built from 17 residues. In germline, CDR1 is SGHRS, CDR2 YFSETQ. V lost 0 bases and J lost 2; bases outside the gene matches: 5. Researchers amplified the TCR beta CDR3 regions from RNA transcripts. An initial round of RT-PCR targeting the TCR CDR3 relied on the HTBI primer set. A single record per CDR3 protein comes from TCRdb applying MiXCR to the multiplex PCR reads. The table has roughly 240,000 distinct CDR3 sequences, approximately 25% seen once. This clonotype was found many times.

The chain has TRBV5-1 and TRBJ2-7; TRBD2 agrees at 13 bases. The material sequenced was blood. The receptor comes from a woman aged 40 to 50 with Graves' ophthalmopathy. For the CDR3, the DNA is TGCGCCAGCAGCTTGGAAGGACTAGCGGGAGATACCTACGAGCAGTACTTC. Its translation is CASSLEGLAGDTYEQYF.